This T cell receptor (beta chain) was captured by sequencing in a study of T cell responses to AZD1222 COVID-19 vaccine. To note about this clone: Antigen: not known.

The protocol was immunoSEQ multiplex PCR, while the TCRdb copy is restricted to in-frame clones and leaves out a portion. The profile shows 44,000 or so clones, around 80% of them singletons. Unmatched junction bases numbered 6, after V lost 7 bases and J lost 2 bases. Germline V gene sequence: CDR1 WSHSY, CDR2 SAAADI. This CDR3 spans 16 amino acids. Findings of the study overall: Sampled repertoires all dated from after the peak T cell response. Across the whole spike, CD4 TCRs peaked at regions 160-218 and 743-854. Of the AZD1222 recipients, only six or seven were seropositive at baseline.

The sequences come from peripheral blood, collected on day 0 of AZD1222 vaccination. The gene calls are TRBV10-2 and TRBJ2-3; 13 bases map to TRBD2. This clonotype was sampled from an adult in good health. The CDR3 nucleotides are TGCGCCAGCAACGGGGGACTAGCGGGGCCCACAGATACGCAGTATTTT. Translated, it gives CASNGGLAGPTDTQYF.